One and the same sample provided the 15 T cell receptor beta chains below, sequenced in a study of shared clonotypes between healthy human individuals (dated by TCRdb to the early 2020s). Library method: the immunoSEQ multiplex PCR assay. Sourced from immuneACCESS, this table was stored by TCRdb with only in-frame sequences that have V and J called. A share of the clones is absent; for the studies checked, an unresolved V gene accounts for under half, and the remainder has no known explanation. The sample table contains 1,500,000 or so clones; only one count was recorded for approximately 98.5% of them. About 0.4% of the sample rests with the top ten. Sequencing was carried out using naive CD4+ T cells sorted from blood. The cell subset or site label, as the study defines it: CD45RA+ positively selected. These receptors were obtained from a man in his thirties or forties in good health.

The gene calls are TRBV9 and TRBJ2-3, with D maybe TRBD1 (6 bases). Trimming stripped 4 bases from V and 6 bases from J, with 9 bases between. The CDR3 runs to 12 residues. CDR1 is SGDLS and CDR2 is YYNGEE in the germline V gene. The CDR3 DNA is TGTGCCAGCAGCACAGGGACCGATACGCAGTATTTT. Translating it yields CASSTGTDTQYF.

The chain is built from TRBV9 and TRBJ2-1; the match to TRBD2 covers 10 bases. Germline values: CDR1 SGDLS, CDR2 YYNGEE. The CDR3 covers 15 residues. With 1 base clipped from V and 7 bases from J, the junction kept 5 bases outside the gene matches. This CDR3 is CASSVWLAGVNEQFF. The CDR3 bases are TGTGCCAGCAGCGTATGGCTAGCGGGAGTAAATGAGCAGTTCTTC.

The gene calls are TRBV5-4 and TRBJ2-1, with D possibly TRBD2 on 5 matching bases. V was trimmed by 5 bases and J by 4 bases, leaving 19 bases between them. CDR1 is SGHNT, CDR2 YYREEE, per germline (reference sequence). This CDR3 is 16 amino acids long. CDR3 DNA: TGTGCCAGCAGTCGGGAAACAATGGTACGATACAATGAGCAGTTCTTC. Protein: CASSRETMVRYNEQFF.

The chain couples TRBV18 to TRBJ2-1; perhaps TRBD1 as D (5 bases). The germline CDR1 and CDR2 sequences are KGHSH and LQKENI. Deletions cut 3 bases from V and 10 bases from J, with 10 bases between. This CDR3 is 12 amino acids long. The CDR3 DNA reads as TGTGCCAGCTCACCGGTAAGACAGGAGCAGTTCTTC. Translating gives CASSPVRQEQFF.

With regard to this clone: A read error may produce the germline difference seen at one junction end. V gene TRBV18 combines with J gene TRBJ2-2; a weak D match, TRBD1 (5 bases). CDR3 size: 13 residues. CDR1 KGHSH and CDR2 LQKENI come from the germline V gene. The CDR3 DNA sequence: TGTGCCACCTCAGACAGCTTAACCGGGGAGCTGTTTTTT. This gives the protein CATSDSLTGELFF. Together with reference TRBV18 and TRBJ2-2, the CDR3 gives the full variable domain: NAGVMQNPRHLVRRRGQEARLRCSPMKGHSHVYWYRQLPEEGLKFMVYLQKENIIDESGMPKERFSAEFPKEGPSILRIQQVVRGDSAAYFCATSDSLTGELFFGEGSRLTVL.

The V and J genes are TRBV6-1 and TRBJ2-7; 8 bases match TRBD2. Germline CDR1 is MNHNS and CDR2 is SASEGT. This CDR3 contains 14 residues. V lost 7 bases to trimming and J lost 4 bases; unmatched junction nucleotides: 9. The CDR3 spells CASTQRELLYEQYF. Written as DNA, the CDR3 is TGTGCCAGCACTCAGCGGGAGCTCTTATACGAGCAGTACTTC.

V and J are TRBV5-6 and TRBJ2-4; 13 positions match TRBD2. CDR1 and CDR2 from the germline V gene are SGHDT and YYEEEE. J gave up 9 bases and V 4 bases, and 7 bases lay outside the gene matches. The CDR3 runs to 15 residues. CDR3 sequence (DNA): TGTGCCAGCAGCAAAGGACTAGCGGGAGACGCCATTCAGTACTTC. Amino acids: CASSKGLAGDAIQYF. Looking up the rest from reference TRBV5-6 and TRBJ2-4 gives the full variable domain: DAGVTQSPTHLIKTRGQQVTLRCSPKSGHDTVSWYQQALGQGPQFIFQYYEEEERQRGNFPDRFSGHQFPNYSSELNVNALLLGDSALYLCASSKGLAGDAIQYFGAGTRLSVL.

This chain joins TRBV5-1 and TRBJ2-1, with TRBD2 identical over 11 bases. The ends lost 2 bases at V and 10 bases at J; junction bases unmatched: 8. Germline V gene sequence: CDR1 SGHRS, CDR2 YFSETQ. The CDR3 is 15 residues long. In nucleotides, the CDR3 is TGCGCCAGCAGCTTCCTACTAGCGGGAGCACGGGAGCAGTTCTTC. As protein: CASSFLLAGAREQFF.

This clone was seen only once. The rearrangement joins TRBV5-1 to TRBJ2-1; TRBD2 aligns across 7 bases. V lost 4 bases and J lost 4; bases outside the gene matches: 11. The germline V gene has CDR1 SGHRS and CDR2 YFSETQ. The CDR3 is made up of 16 amino acids. CDR3 region: CASSPTMPSGYNEQFF. In nucleotides, the CDR3 is TGCGCCAGCAGCCCCACGATGCCTAGCGGATACAATGAGCAGTTCTTC.

The CDR3 here is CASRKYTSVAPTGELFF. Here the CDR3 DNA reads TGTGCCAGCAGAAAATACACTAGCGTTGCTCCCACCGGGGAGCTGTTTTTT. J is TRBJ2-2 and V is TRBV27, with TRBD2 identical over 7 bases. This CDR3 is 17 amino acids long. Losses at the gene ends were 6 bases for V and 4 bases for J; bases not matched to a gene: 14. Per germline, CDR1 MNHEY and CDR2 SMNVEV (reference sequence).

About this clone itself: Other DNA sequences of this sample code for an identical CDR3. The V call is TRBV19, the J call TRBJ1-5; no firm D call. V lost 6 bases to trimming and J lost 7 bases, with 13 bases between them. The CDR3 runs 13 residues. Germline V gives CDR1 LNHDA, CDR2 SQIVND (reference sequence). For the CDR3, the DNA is TGTGCCAGTAGCCCCACAGTCGGGCAGCCCCAGCATTTT. Translating it yields CASSPTVGQPQHF.

The rearrangement links TRBV10-3 to TRBJ2-1, with TRBD1 as a possible D gene (5 bases). Looked up from germline, CDR1 is ENHRY and CDR2 is SYGVKD. Between the trimmed V and J ends, which lost 3 bases and 8 bases, there was a span of 11 bases. The CDR3 totals 13 residues. DNA for the CDR3: TGTGCCATCAGTGATTTGCAGGGATATGAGCAGTTCTTC. Its translation: CAISDLQGYEQFF.

The V gene is TRBV25-1, the J gene TRBJ1-4; no firm D call. Germline V gene data show CDR1 as MGHDK and CDR2 as SYGVNS. With 5 bases removed from V and 12 bases from J, the gap between germline ends came to 16 bases. The CDR3 length is 13 residues. CDR3 DNA: TGTGCCAGCAGTTTACACCCGGGGAATCAACTGTTTTTT. Protein product: CASSLHPGNQLFF.

The chain links TRBV19 to TRBJ2-1; 14 bases align to TRBD2. Per germline, CDR1 LNHDA and CDR2 SQIVND (reference sequence). With V trimmed by 4 bases and J by 7 bases, 6 bases remained unmatched. The CDR3 length is 16 residues. The DNA of the CDR3 is TGTGCCAGTAGTAAGGGACTAGCGGGAGTTTTGAATGAGCAGTTCTTC. This translates into CASSKGLAGVLNEQFF.

This clone has a single count. This chain joins TRBV5-3 and TRBJ1-1; no clear D. TRBV5-3 is an ORF; its function is uncertain. The CDR3 runs 12 residues. Between the trimmed V and J ends, which lost 1 base and 4 bases, there was a span of 5 bases. CDR3 bases: TGTGCCAGAAGCTTGACGGGCACTGAAGCTTTCTTT. Its translation is CARSLTGTEAFF.